This T cell receptor (beta chain) appears in the sequencing data of a study of OX40 agonist ivuxolimab in advanced cancers. Study details: Patients were treated with intravenous ivuxolimab, dosed at 0.01 to 10 mg/kg and infused every 2 weeks. Study findings and constraints: Relatively little clonal expansion, among the lowest observed, appeared in partial responders at 0.1-3.0 mg/kg. At doses 0.1 to 3.0 mg/kg, CD4+ and CD8+ clones expanded.

Enrollment shut out patients with autoimmune disease history or systemic immunosuppression. Points on this clone: Its target is unknown.

The repertoire was sequenced with immunoSEQ multiplex PCR; TCRdb's copy has only in-frame clones and lacks some. The sample shows approximately 62,000 clones, roughly 87% of them seen only once. This CDR3 contains 14 residues. V lost 3 bases and J lost 2, with 10 bases in between. Germline CDR1 reads LNHDA; CDR2 reads SQIVND (reference sequence). This sample comprised CD4+ or CD8+ T cells sorted from blood, obtained in a trial of the OX40 agonist ivuxolimab. V is TRBV19 and J is TRBJ1-2; D not resolved. The source is an adult with an advanced solid tumor such as melanoma, head and neck, liver or kidney cancer. The CDR3 loop reads CASSMEEGNYGYTF. CDR3 nucleotides: TGTGCCAGTAGTATGGAAGAAGGGAACTATGGCTACACCTTC.